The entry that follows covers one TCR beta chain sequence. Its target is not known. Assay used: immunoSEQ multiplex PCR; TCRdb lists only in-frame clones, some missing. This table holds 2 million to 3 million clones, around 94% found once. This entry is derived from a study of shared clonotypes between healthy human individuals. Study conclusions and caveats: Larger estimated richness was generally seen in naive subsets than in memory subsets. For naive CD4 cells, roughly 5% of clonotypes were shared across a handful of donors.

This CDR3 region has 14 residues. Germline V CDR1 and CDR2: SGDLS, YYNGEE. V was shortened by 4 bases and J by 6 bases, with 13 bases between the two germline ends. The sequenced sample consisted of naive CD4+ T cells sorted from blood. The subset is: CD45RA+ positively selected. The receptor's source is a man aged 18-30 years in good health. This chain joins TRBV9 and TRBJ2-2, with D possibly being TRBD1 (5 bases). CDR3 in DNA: TGTGCCAGCAGCAAAAACAAGGGGTCCGGGGAGCTGTTTTTT. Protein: CASSKNKGSGELFF.